The source of this TCR beta chain is a study of blood T cell repertoires in COVID-19 (dated by TCRdb to 2020 to 2022). With respect to the entire study: Collaborator samples came from the United States, Italy and Spain and covered acute and convalescent phases of COVID-19. A freely available public database, intended as a resource for researchers studying the immune response to SARS-CoV-2, is where the repertoires were released. Where HLA class I and class II types were available, the types were taken from metadata supplied by the sample provider, not from assay-based typing. Deeply sampled blood TCRbeta repertoires from subjects exposed to, actively infected with, or recovered from COVID-19 were included in the dataset. The samples were drawn from two sources: the first 160 participants of the ongoing ImmuneRACE study, and over 1,000 subjects contributed by 6 global collaborators. The material from the prospective study consisted of cDNA or gDNA derived from T cells, B-cell-depleted T cells, or PBMCs. Sample metadata almost always included a de-identified subject ID, COVID-19 status, age in years and sex. What the study reported, not specific to this receptor: The amount of clinical and demographic metadata varied by source and participant and was provided uncurated.

In regard to this clone: Its antigen specificity is not known. Base qualities are not provided; no much larger clone lies one nucleotide away.

The CDR3 spans 12 residues, from the cysteine through the phenylalanine. Only CDR3 DNA remains: 36 bases, in frame from the first base. V is cut by 10 bases and J by 7 bases, and the space between the germline ends is 16 bases. The collaborating institutions used their own protocols to collect whole blood in K2EDTA tubes. Collaborator samples were shipped for TCRbeta analysis as frozen whole blood, isolated PBMCs, or DNA extracted from either sample type. TCRbeta CDR3 regions were amplified from genomic DNA by means of the immunoSEQ Assay, a bias-controlled multiplex PCR. The authors' pipeline ran thus. Within the assay, amplification of reference gene primers was used to estimate how many nucleated cells each sample contained. To quantify the absolute abundance of each unique TCRbeta CDR3 rearrangement, sequence reads were collapsed and filtered. For each sample, productive Simpson clonality was calculated as the square root of Simpson's diversity index across productive rearrangements. TCRdb stores this immuneACCESS table with in-frame sequences only. Part of the clones is absent; in the studies checked, under half of the shortfall reflects unresolved V genes, and no reason is known for the rest. V and J calls and clone size are those listed in that table; D and trimming were worked out from the DNA. The sample has 150,000 or so clones on record, under 95% of them singletons. The ten largest account for 0.5% to 0.6% of the sample.

What was sequenced was peripheral blood. This TCR came from a man aged 45-65 years with acute or convalescent COVID-19. The chain was built from TRBV12-3 or TRBV12-4 and TRBJ2-5; 5 matching bases give a weak D call of TRBD2. The CDR3 corresponds to CATSSAAGTQYF. The DNA sequence is TGTGCCACATCGTCAGCGGCAGGGACCCAGTACTTC.